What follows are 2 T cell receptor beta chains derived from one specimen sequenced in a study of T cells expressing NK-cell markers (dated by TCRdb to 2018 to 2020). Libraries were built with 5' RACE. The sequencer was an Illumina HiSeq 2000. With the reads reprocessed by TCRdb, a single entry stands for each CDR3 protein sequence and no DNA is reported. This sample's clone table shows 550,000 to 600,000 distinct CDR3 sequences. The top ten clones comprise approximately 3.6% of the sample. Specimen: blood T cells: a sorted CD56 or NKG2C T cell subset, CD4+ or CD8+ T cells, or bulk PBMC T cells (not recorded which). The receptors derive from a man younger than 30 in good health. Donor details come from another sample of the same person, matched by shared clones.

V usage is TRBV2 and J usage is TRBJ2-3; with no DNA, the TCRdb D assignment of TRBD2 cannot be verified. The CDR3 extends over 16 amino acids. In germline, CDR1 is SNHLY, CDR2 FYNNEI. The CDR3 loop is CASSERTSGRTDTQYF.

CDR3 protein: CASSSTLSSYNEQFF. The V call is TRBV5-1, the J call TRBJ2-1. Germline assignment: CDR1 SGHRS and CDR2 YFSETQ. The CDR3 consists of 15 residues.